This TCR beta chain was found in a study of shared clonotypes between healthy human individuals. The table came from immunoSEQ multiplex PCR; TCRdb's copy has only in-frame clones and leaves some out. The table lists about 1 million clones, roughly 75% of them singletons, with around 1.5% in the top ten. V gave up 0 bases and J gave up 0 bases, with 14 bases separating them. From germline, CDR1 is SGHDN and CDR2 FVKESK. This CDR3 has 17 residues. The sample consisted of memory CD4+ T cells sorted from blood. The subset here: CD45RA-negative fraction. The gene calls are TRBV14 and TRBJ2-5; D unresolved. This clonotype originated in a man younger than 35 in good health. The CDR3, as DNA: TGTGCCAGCAGCCAAGAGAGCTCCCGCACCCACCAAGAGACCCAGTACTTC. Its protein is CASSQESSRTHQETQYF.